This TCR beta chain derives from a study of control samples from healthy donors and cancer patients. The count of this clone is one. Germline V CDR1 and CDR2: SGHVS, FNYEAQ. The CDR3 consists of 13 residues. The J segment lost 9 bases and the V segment lost 7 bases, leaving 8 bases of the junction unmatched. TCRdb's copy holds only in-frame clones and misses some; the assay was immunoSEQ multiplex PCR. The sample includes about 180,000 clones, roughly 92% seen only once; the top ten take about 1.5%. The rearrangement uses TRBV7-6 and TRBJ2-1; 8 positions agree with TRBD2. The sequence was collected from a woman between 18 and 29 years old in good health. Material: blood. The CDR3 loop reads CASTPTSAGEQFF. DNA for the CDR3: TGTGCCAGCACCCCGACTAGCGCCGGTGAGCAGTTCTTC.